Listed here is a single TCR beta chain. Its antigen remains unknown. The CDR3 runs to 14 residues. Trimming removed 0 bases at V and 2 bases at J, with 8 bases between. Germline CDR1 and CDR2: SGHNT and YYREEE (reference sequence). This record comes from a study of beta chain features in type 1 diabetes. All of the isolated RNA was reverse transcribed, so expressed TCRB transcripts were sequenced. TCRdb's copy holds only in-frame clones and misses some; the assay was immunoSEQ multiplex PCR. The repertoire holds 680,000 or so clones, with roughly 13% as singletons. Study findings and constraints: Among all four CD4+ subsets, Type 1 diabetes patients had TCRB CDR3s that were moderately but significantly shorter.

The chain recombines TRBV5-4 with TRBJ2-5; D remains ambiguous. Material: naive CD4+ T cells from blood. This receptor was taken from a man in his late teens or twenties with type 1 diabetes. In DNA form, the CDR3 reads TGTGCCAGCAGCTTGGTGGGCCAGCAAGAGACCCAGTACTTC. Amino acid sequence: CASSLVGQQETQYF. Drawing the rest from reference TRBV5-4 and TRBJ2-5, the complete variable domain is ETGVTQSPTHLIKTRGQQVTLRCSSQSGHNTVSWYQQALGQGPQFIFQYYREEENGRGNFPPRFSGLQFPNYSSELNVNALELDDSALYLCASSLVGQQETQYFGPGTRLLVL.